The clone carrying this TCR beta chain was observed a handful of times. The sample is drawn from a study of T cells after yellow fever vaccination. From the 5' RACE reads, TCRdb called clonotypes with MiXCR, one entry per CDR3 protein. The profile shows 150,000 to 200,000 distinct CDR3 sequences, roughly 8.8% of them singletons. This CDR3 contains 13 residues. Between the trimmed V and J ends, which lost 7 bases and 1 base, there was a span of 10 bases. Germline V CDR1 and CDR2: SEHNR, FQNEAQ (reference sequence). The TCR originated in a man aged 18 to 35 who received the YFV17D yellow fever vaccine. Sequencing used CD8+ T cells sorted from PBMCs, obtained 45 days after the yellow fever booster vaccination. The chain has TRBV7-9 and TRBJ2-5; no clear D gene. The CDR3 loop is CASKSGLQETQYF. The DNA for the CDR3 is TGTGCCAGCAAATCCGGGCTCCAAGAGACCCAGTACTTC. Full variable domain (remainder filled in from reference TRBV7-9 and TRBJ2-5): DTGVSQNPRHKITKRGQNVTFRCDPISEHNRLYWYRQTLGQGPEFLTYFQNEAQLEKSRLLSDRFSAERPKGSFSTLEIQRTEQGDSAMYLCASKSGLQETQYFGPGTRLLVL.